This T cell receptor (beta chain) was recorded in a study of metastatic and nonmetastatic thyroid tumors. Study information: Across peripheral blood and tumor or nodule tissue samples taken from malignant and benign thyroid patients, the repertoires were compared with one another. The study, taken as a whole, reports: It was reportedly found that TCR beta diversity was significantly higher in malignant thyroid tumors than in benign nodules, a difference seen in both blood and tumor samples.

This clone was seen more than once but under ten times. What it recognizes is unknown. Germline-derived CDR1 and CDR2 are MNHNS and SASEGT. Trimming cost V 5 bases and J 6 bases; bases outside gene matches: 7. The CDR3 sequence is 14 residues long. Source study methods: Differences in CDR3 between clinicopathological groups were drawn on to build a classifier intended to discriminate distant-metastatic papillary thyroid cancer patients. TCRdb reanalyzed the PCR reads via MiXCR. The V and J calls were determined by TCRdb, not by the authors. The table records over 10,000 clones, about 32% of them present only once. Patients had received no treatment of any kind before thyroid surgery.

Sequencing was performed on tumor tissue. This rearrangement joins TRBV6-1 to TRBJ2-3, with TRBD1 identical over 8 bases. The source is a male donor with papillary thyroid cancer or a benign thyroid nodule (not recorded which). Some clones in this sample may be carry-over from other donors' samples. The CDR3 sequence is CASSWSGGPDTQYF. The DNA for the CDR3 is TGTGCCAGCAGTTGGTCAGGGGGCCCCGATACGCAGTATTTT.